The 20 T cell receptor beta chains below all came from one sample that was sequenced in a study of T cells in Graves' hyperthyroidism and ophthalmopathy. Template material for amplifying TCR beta CDR3 regions consisted of RNA transcripts. First-round RT-PCR targeting the TCR CDR3 was performed with the HTBI primer set. TCRdb re-analysed the multiplex PCR reads in MiXCR, keeping a single row per CDR3 protein. The sample gives hundreds of thousands of distinct CDR3 sequences, around 17% of which show up once; about 20% is in the top ten. The sample taken for sequencing was blood. Source of these receptors: a woman aged 18-29 years with Graves' hyperthyroidism.

Regarding this clonotype: An end of the junction differs from the germline gene, which may be a read error. The chain couples TRBV7-9 to TRBJ2-5; 7 bases align to TRBD2. This CDR3 is built from 18 residues. Per germline, CDR1 SEHNR and CDR2 FQNEAQ (reference sequence). CDR3 loop: CASSHRWDRRGRVKTQYF. The CDR3 coding sequence is TGCGCCAGCAGCCACCGGTGGGACCGCCGCGGGAGAGTGAAGACCCAGTACTTC.

This clonotype appeared a few times. V is TRBV25-1 and J is TRBJ2-4; 7 positions agree with TRBD1. The V gene end was trimmed by 5 bases and the J gene end by 9 bases; junction bases not matched to a gene: 4. This CDR3 comprises 12 residues. Germline V lookup: CDR1 MGHDK, CDR2 SYGVNS. In nucleotides, the CDR3 is TGTGCCAGCAGTCCACACAGGGGCATTCAGTACTTC. It codes for CASSPHRGIQYF.

This clonotype was observed many times. In DNA, the CDR3 is TGCGCCAGCAGCTTGGGGGACAGGGGGCCGAGCACTGAAGCTTTCTTT. This gives the protein CASSLGDRGPSTEAFF. This chain joins TRBV5-1 and TRBJ1-1, with TRBD1 identical over 12 bases. The V and J ends lost 0 bases and 4 bases, in that order; junction bases with no gene match: 4. The CDR3 extends over 16 amino acids. Germline CDR1 is SGHRS and CDR2 is YFSETQ.

This clonotype was counted at least ten times. V is TRBV27 and J is TRBJ2-1; a weak D match, TRBD2 (6 bases). The ends were cut back, 6 bases at V and 7 bases at J, with 16 bases in the middle. The CDR3 runs 14 residues. The germline V gene encodes CDR1 MNHEY and CDR2 SMNVEV (reference sequence). Written as DNA, the CDR3 is TGTGCCAGCAGCCTTCTCTCTGCGGGGAATGAGCAGTTCTTC. It specifies CASSLLSAGNEQFF.

The rearrangement uses TRBV5-1 and TRBJ1-1, with 7 bases fitting TRBD1. The germline gives CDR1 SGHRS, CDR2 YFSETQ. The CDR3 is 15 residues long. With V trimmed by 4 bases and J by 0 bases, 6 bases remained unmatched. CDR3 coding DNA: TGCGCCAGCAGCACTGGACAGGTGGTGAACACTGAAGCTTTCTTT. It is translated as CASSTGQVVNTEAFF.

This clonotype was observed many times. V and J are TRBV20-1 and TRBJ2-5; a possible D gene is TRBD1 (6 bases). From germline, CDR1 is DFQATT and CDR2 SNEGSKA (reference sequence). The CDR3 covers 13 residues. V lost 5 bases and J lost 2, with 12 bases in between. The CDR3 sequence is CSARRDNQETQYF. As DNA, the CDR3 is TGCAGTGCTCGCCGGGACAATCAAGAGACCCAGTACTTC.

The chain joins TRBV7-2 to TRBJ1-6, with 7 nucleotides matching TRBD1. Per the germline V gene, CDR1 is SGHTA and CDR2 is FQGNSA. CDR3 length equals 14 residues. The V gene end was trimmed by 5 bases and the J gene end by 6 bases; junction bases not matched to a gene: 4. This chain's CDR3 is CASSIRDSNSPLHF. The CDR3 DNA is TGTGCCAGCAGCATCCGGGACAGTAATTCACCCCTCCACTTT.

Only a few counts were recorded for this clonotype. CDR3 sequence (DNA): TGTGCCAGTAGTATAGGCCTAACTAGCGGGGTGAACAATGAGCAGTTCTTC. Amino acid sequence: CASSIGLTSGVNNEQFF. This chain connects TRBV19 to TRBJ2-1; TRBD2 agrees at 10 bases. There are 17 residues in the CDR3. J gave up 5 bases and V 1 base, and 8 bases lay outside the gene matches. Per the germline V gene, CDR1 is LNHDA and CDR2 is SQIVND (reference sequence).

About this clonotype itself: A much bigger clone sits one base away, suggesting this may be a read error. Because it lacks the conserved phenylalanine or tryptophan at the end, this CDR3 is likely a read error. The CDR3 spells CASRPTSGTYEQYL. DNA for the CDR3: TGTGCCAGCAGACCGACTAGCGGCACCTACGAGCAGTACCTC. This sequence joins TRBV6-2 or TRBV6-3 and TRBJ2-7, with 9 bases aligning to TRBD2. Germline CDR1 MNHEY, CDR2 SVGEGT. The CDR3 runs to 14 residues. The ends lost 6 bases at V and 2 bases at J; junction bases unmatched: 5.

This clonotype was observed once. The chain links TRBV7-9 to TRBJ1-1; D call uncertain. Looked up from germline, CDR1 is SEHNR and CDR2 is FQNEAQ (reference sequence). V gave up 1 base and J gave up 4 bases, with 16 bases separating them. The CDR3 spans 16 residues. CDR3 coding DNA: TGTGCCAGCAGCTTAGGGCAGCCAGCCCTTGCCACTGAAGCTTTCTTT. This gives the protein CASSLGQPALATEAFF.

This clonotype has ten or more counts. CDR3 DNA: TGCGCCAGCAGCCCGAGGACTAGCGGCTACGAGCAGTACTTC. This translates into CASSPRTSGYEQYF. The rearrangement links TRBV5-1 to TRBJ2-7; 10 nucleotides match TRBD2. V lost 4 bases to trimming and J lost 3 bases; unmatched junction nucleotides: 4. The germline gives CDR1 SGHRS, CDR2 YFSETQ. This CDR3 spans 14 amino acids.

There are many counts of this clonotype. The chain uses TRBV2 and TRBJ2-5, with D possibly being TRBD1 (6 bases). Between the trimmed V and J ends, which lost 3 bases and 0 bases, there was a span of 26 bases. CDR3 size: 20 residues. The germline CDR1 and CDR2 sequences are SNHLY and FYNNEI. The CDR3 loop reads CASSDDPQGREAKYQETQYF. The CDR3 DNA reads TGTGCCAGCAGTGACGATCCCCAGGGGCGCGAAGCGAAGTACCAAGAGACCCAGTACTTC.

This clonotype occurred many times. The V call is TRBV11-3, the J call TRBJ1-2, with D maybe TRBD1 (5 bases). The CDR3 loop spans 13 amino acids. V lost 5 bases and J lost 8, with 15 bases in between. CDR1 is SGHNT and CDR2 is YENEEA in the germline V gene. CDR3 protein: CASSTGLGGGYTF. The CDR3 coding sequence is TGTGCCAGCAGCACGGGACTGGGGGGGGGCTACACCTTC.

At least ten counts were recorded for this clonotype. The DNA of the CDR3 is TGTGCCAGCAGCGCACAGGGACGAGGAGAACAAGAGACCCAGTACTTC. Translating it yields CASSAQGRGEQETQYF. The chain links TRBV7-2 to TRBJ2-5; perhaps TRBD1 as D (6 bases). From germline, CDR1 is SGHTA and CDR2 FQGNSA. Trimming shortened V by 5 bases and J by 2 bases, and 18 bases separated the two germline ends. The CDR3 has 16 amino acids.

The chain uses TRBV20-1 and TRBJ1-6; the D is unclear. This CDR3 region has 18 residues. V lost 4 bases and J lost 0, with 19 bases in between. CDR1 and CDR2 from the germline V gene are DFQATT and SNEGSKA (reference sequence). The CDR3 nucleotides read TGCAGTGCTACTCCAGGTGTTTCACTTAGCTCCTATAATTCACCCCTCCACTTT. Translating it yields CSATPGVSLSSYNSPLHF.

This clonotype was found a few times. The J gene is TRBJ2-1, the V gene TRBV6-2 or TRBV6-3; D perhaps matches TRBD2 (5 bases). The germline V gene has CDR1 MNHEY and CDR2 SVGEGT. The CDR3 runs 13 residues. V shed 8 bases and J shed 6 bases, with 14 bases lying between them. CDR3 sequence reads: CASVQRIFNEQFF. Written as DNA, the CDR3 is TGTGCCAGCGTCCAGCGGATCTTCAATGAGCAGTTCTTC.

This clonotype was recorded many times. The rearrangement uses TRBV20-1 and TRBJ2-7, with 7 bases fitting TRBD2. The CDR3 extends over 15 amino acids. Germline V CDR1 and CDR2: DFQATT, SNEGSKA (reference sequence). J gave up 0 bases and V 1 base, and 6 bases lay outside the gene matches. This CDR3 is CSARASGVSSYEQYF. The CDR3 DNA is TGCAGTGCTAGAGCCAGCGGGGTCAGCTCCTACGAGCAGTACTTC.

As to this clonotype: Since a much larger clone is just one base distant, this may be a read error. The rearrangement links TRBV28 to TRBJ2-5; 8 bases are a match to TRBD2. Looked up from germline, CDR1 is MDHEN and CDR2 is SYDVKM. The CDR3 has 16 amino acids. The trim removed 5 bases at V and 5 bases at J, leaving 13 bases unmatched. This CDR3 reads CASSRVKRERAETQYF. CDR3 sequence (DNA): TGTGCCAGCAGTCGGGTAAAGCGGGAGCGGGCGGAGACCCAGTACTTC.

The rearrangement joins TRBV6-1 to TRBJ2-2, with D possibly being TRBD1 or TRBD2 (5 bases each). Germline V gene lookup returns CDR1 MNHNS and CDR2 SASEGT. Between the trimmed V and J ends, which lost 6 bases and 0 bases, there was a span of 14 bases. CDR3 size: 16 residues. CDR3 coding DNA: TGTGCCAGCAGGATTGGGGGAAGATCGAACACCGGGGAGCTGTTTTTT. This translates into CASRIGGRSNTGELFF.

This clonotype was seen a few times. The chain uses TRBV12-5 and TRBJ1-3; D is undetermined. V lost 7 bases to trimming and J lost 3 bases, with 10 bases between them. This CDR3 is 13 amino acids long. Germline CDR1 and CDR2: LGHNT and FRNRAP. The chain's CDR3 is CASAPDGGNTIYF. The CDR3 nucleotides read TGTGCTAGTGCCCCGGACGGTGGAAACACCATATATTTT.